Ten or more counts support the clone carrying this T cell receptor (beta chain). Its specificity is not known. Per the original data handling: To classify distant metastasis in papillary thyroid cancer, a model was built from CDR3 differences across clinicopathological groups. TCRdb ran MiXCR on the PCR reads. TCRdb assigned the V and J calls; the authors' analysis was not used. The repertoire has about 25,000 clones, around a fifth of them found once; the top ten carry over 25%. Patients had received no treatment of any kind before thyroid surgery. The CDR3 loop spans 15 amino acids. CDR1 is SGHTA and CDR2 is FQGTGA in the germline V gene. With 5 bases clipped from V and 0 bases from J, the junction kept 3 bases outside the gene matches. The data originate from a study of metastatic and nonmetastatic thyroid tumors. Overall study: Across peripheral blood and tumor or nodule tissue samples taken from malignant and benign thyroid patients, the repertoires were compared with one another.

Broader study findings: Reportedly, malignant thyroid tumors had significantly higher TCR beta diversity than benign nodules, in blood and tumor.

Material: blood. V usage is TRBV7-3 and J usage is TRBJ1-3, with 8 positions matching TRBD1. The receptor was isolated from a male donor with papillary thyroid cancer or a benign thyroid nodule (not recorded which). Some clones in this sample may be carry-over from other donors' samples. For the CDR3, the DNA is TGTGCCAGCAGCCTTACAGGGGGCTCTGGAAACACCATATATTTT. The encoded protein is CASSLTGGSGNTIYF.